This TCR beta chain was recorded in a study of blood T cell repertoires in COVID-19. Turning to the study itself: The United States, Italy and Spain provided the acute and convalescent COVID-19 samples. T cells, B-cell-depleted T cells, or PBMCs supplied cDNA or gDNA.

This clone was seen only a few times. Original data processing: Using reference gene primer amplification, nucleated cell counts were estimated. Generated by immunoSEQ multiplex PCR, the TCRdb table keeps only in-frame clones and is missing some. The DNA was the basis for D and trimming; V, J and clone size are from that table. The sample has fewer than 140,000 clones, about two thirds seen once. Sequenced input: peripheral blood. The clonotype was recovered from a human donor with acute or convalescent COVID-19. The donor label of this sample is uncertain.

The CDR3 DNA follows: TGTGCCAGTAGCCCTGGGACAGTACTAGCCAAAAACATTCAGTACTTC. Protein sequence: CASSPGTVLAKNIQYF. The chain carries TRBV19 and TRBJ2-4; 7 bases are a match to TRBD1. Germline V gene sequence: CDR1 LNHDA, CDR2 SQIVND (reference sequence). The ends lost 6 bases at V and 0 bases at J; junction bases unmatched: 8. The CDR3 extends over 16 amino acids.